Reported below is one T cell receptor (beta chain). No antigen is known for it. The input lacks base qualities; no much larger clone sits a single base away. RNA was extracted using the RNeasy kit, and about 0.5 to 1 ug of the RNA was reverse transcribed with random hexamers. The immunoSEQ multiplex PCR assay, covering 54 Vbeta and 13 Jbeta segments, was used to amplify TCR beta CDR3 regions. PCR amplification bias was corrected by using a synthetic template baseline for primer optimization and computational correction. Per the source publication's procedure: Reads were annotated to V, D and J genes per IMGT and analyzed with immunoSEQ Analyzer, keeping only productive sequences. Clonality was computed as one minus Shannon entropy normalized by log2 of the number of productive unique sequences. For each patient and control, public and private clones were evaluated among the 100 most prevalent clones. A clone was defined as Susac-specific if it was absent from the healthy and MS cohorts, from roughly 990 published viral clones and from other ImmuneACCESS disease sequences. In-frame beta chains were kept once TCRdb had trimmed the public reads at Q25 with fastp and called clones with MiXCR. Rows merge per CDR3 protein into single entries with the most common DNA and genes. The V and J calls reflect TCRdb's pipeline rather than the authors' work. Here the sample has 150,000 to 200,000 distinct CDR3 sequences; approximately 94% occur a single time. The ten largest account for 0.075% to 0.095% of the sample.

This record belongs to a study of CD8 T cells in Susac syndrome (dated by TCRdb to the late 2010s). As for the study more broadly: The study used repertoire sequencing to test whether antigen drove CD8+ T cell activation and differentiation in Susac syndrome. Here is what the overall study found, with its caveats: The number of individuals in the TCR sequencing and HLA analysis was acknowledged as relatively small.

Peripheral blood CD8+ and CD4+ T cells from healthy donors, Susac syndrome patients and multiple sclerosis patients were profiled using high-throughput TCR beta sequencing. The multiple sclerosis controls were treatment-naive patients whose relapsing-remitting disease, either stable or active, fulfilled the revised McDonald criteria. Bulk CD8+ and CD4+ T cells were purified by magnetic negative isolation, while CD8+ TEMRA cells were enriched using FACS. Blood was collected in EDTA tubes and processed within 24 hours, with PBMCs isolated through density gradient centrifugation. PBMCs intended for TCR sequencing were cryopreserved in liquid nitrogen and thawed later in a water bath at 37 degrees C. A purity of at least 90% was achieved for sorted or isolated CD4+, CD8+ and CD8+ TEMRA cells. The sequenced sample consisted of CD4+ T cells from PBMCs. The receptor was derived from a human donor with multiple sclerosis.

The DNA reads as follows: TGTGCCAGCAGCAGACTCCGGGGGGGACAAGAGACCCAGTACTTC. Its protein is CASSRLRGGQETQYF. Recombination connected TRBV2 to TRBJ2-5; TRBD2 fits 8 bases in the junction. V has 6 bases trimmed and J has 2 bases trimmed; junction bases matching no gene number 8. From the germline V gene, CDR1 is SNHLY and CDR2 is FYNNEI. From its cysteine to its phenylalanine, the CDR3 spans 15 amino acids. The entry retains the CDR3 DNA only, 45 bases that are in frame from base 1.